This TCR beta chain emerged from a study of blood T cell repertoires in COVID-19. Study-wide background: COVID-19 samples collected from the United States, Italy and Spain covered acute and convalescent phases. PBMCs, B-cell-depleted T cells, or T cells were the source of the cDNA or gDNA that made up the material.

The V end was cut by 5 bases, the J end by 6 bases, with 10 bases between. The germline V gene has CDR1 SGHNT and CDR2 YENEEA. This CDR3 is 13 amino acids long. In the original workflow: Estimation of nucleated cell counts was performed using reference gene primer amplification. Clones were read by immunoSEQ multiplex PCR, and TCRdb kept only the in-frame ones, dropping some. V and J calls and clone size are copied from that table; D and trimming were computed from the DNA. The sample includes about 110,000 clones, approximately 86% of them seen just once. The rearrangement joins TRBV11-3 to TRBJ2-2; D is possibly TRBD1 (5 bases). Specimen: peripheral blood. The sequence was collected from a middle-aged man with acute or convalescent COVID-19. The CDR3, as DNA: TGTGCCAGCAGCCGAGACAGTGCCGGGGAGCTGTTTTTT. This codes for CASSRDSAGELFF.